This TCR beta chain was recorded in a study of identical twins. Study-level findings and limits: Invariant MAIT and iNKT cells are populations that could partly confound zero-insertion analyses.

TCRdb ran MiXCR on the 5' RACE reads and lists one entry per CDR3 protein. This sample has 690,000 or so distinct CDR3 sequences, with 8.6% found just once. Only one count was recorded for this clonotype. Its antigen remains unidentified. The CDR3 runs to 15 residues. From germline, CDR1 is SNHLY and CDR2 FYNNEI. V was pared by 6 bases and J by 14 bases, with 26 bases between. These sequences were also reported in another study, on yellow fever vaccine responses in identical twins.

Material: PBMCs. The chain employs TRBV2 and TRBJ2-1; unclear D gene. This sequence originates from a woman between 18 and 30 years old in good health. The CDR3 nucleotides read TGTGCCAGCAGAGACTCAGGAAAACTCCAGATCGATGAGTTCTTC. Amino acids: CASRDSGKLQIDEFF.